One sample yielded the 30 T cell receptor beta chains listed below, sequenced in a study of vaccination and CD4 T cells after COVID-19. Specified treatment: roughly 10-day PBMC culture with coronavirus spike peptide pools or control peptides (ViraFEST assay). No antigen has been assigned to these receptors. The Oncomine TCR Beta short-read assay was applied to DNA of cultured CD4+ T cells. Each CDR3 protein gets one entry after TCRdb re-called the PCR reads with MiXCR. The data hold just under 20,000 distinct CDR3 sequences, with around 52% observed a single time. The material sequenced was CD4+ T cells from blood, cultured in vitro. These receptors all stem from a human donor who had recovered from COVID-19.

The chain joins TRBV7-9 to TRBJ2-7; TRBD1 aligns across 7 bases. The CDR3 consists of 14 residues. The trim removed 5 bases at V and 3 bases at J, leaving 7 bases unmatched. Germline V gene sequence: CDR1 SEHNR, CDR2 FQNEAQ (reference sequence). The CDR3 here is CASSPRTGRYEQYF. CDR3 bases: TGTGCCAGCAGCCCCAGGACAGGCCGCTACGAGCAGTACTTC.

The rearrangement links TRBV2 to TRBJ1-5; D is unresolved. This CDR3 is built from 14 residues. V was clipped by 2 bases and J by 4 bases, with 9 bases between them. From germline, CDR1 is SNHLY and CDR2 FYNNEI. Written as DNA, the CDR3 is TGTGCCAGCAGTGAAAGGGCAAGGAATCAGCCCCAGCATTTT. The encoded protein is CASSERARNQPQHF.

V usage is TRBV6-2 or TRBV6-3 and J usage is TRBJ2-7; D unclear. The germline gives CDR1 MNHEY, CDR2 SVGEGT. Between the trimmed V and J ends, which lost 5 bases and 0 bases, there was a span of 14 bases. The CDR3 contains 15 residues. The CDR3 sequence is CASSPYYASSYEQYF. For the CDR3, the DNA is TGTGCCAGCAGTCCCTACTATGCCAGCTCCTACGAGCAGTACTTC.

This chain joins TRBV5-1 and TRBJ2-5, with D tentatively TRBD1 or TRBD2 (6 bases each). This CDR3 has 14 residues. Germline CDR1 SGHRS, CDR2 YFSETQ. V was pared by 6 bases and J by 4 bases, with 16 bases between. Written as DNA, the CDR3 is TGCGCCAGCATTTCGGGGGCAGGACTAGAGACCCAGTACTTC. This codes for CASISGAGLETQYF.

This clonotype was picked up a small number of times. CDR3 DNA sequence: TGTGCCAGCAGGATAGCGGGACCCGGGGGAAACATTCAGTACTTC. It yields the protein CASRIAGPGGNIQYF. This rearrangement joins TRBV27 to TRBJ2-4; TRBD2 matches at 8 bases. This CDR3 has 15 residues. V lost 6 bases to trimming and J lost 6 bases; unmatched junction nucleotides: 10. In germline, CDR1 is MNHEY, CDR2 SMNVEV (reference sequence).

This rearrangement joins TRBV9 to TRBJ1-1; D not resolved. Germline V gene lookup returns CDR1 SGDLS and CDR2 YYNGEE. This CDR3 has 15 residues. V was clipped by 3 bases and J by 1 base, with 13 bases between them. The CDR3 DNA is TGTGCCAGCAGCGCTGTACGGCGGACGAACACTGAAGCTTTCTTT. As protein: CASSAVRRTNTEAFF.

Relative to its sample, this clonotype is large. CDR3 in amino acids: CASSQSVENGTGESYEQYF. The CDR3 coding sequence is TGCGCCAGCAGTCAATCGGTTGAGAACGGGACAGGGGAATCCTACGAGCAGTACTTC. V and J are TRBV23-1 and TRBJ2-7; 10 bases fit TRBD1. TRBV23-1 is an open reading frame, and its role is uncertain. CDR3 length equals 19 residues. V lost 0 bases, J lost 1 base, and 12 bases stayed unmatched.

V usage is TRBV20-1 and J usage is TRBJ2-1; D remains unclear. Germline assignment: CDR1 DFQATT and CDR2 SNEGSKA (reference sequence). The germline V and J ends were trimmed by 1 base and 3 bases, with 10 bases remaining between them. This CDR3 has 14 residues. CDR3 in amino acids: CSARGRVYYNEQFF. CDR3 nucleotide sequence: TGCAGTGCTAGAGGAAGGGTCTACTACAATGAGCAGTTCTTC.

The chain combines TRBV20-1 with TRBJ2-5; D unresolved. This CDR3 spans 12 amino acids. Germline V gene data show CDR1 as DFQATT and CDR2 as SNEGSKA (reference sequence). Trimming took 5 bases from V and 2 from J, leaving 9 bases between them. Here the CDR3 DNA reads TGCAGTGCTCCCCGATTACAAGAGACCCAGTACTTC. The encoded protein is CSAPRLQETQYF.

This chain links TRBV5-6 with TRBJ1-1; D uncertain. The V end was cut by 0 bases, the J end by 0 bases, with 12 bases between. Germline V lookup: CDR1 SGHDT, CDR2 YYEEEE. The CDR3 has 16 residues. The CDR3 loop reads CASSLAGRTMNTEAFF. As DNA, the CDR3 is TGTGCCAGCAGCTTGGCCGGGCGGACTATGAACACTGAAGCTTTCTTT.

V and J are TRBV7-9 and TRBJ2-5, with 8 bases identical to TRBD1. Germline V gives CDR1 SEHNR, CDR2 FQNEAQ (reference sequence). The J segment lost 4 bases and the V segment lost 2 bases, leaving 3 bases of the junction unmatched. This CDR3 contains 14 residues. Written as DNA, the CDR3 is TGTGCCAGCAGCTTAAACAGGGGGATAGAGACCCAGTACTTC. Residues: CASSLNRGIETQYF. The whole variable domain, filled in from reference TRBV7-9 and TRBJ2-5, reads DTGVSQNPRHKITKRGQNVTFRCDPISEHNRLYWYRQTLGQGPEFLTYFQNEAQLEKSRLLSDRFSAERPKGSFSTLEIQRTEQGDSAMYLCASSLNRGIETQYFGPGTRLLVL.

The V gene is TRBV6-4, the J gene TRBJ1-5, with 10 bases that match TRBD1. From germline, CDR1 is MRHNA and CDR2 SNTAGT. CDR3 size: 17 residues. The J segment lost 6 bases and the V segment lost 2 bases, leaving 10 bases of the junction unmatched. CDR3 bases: TGTGCCAGCAGTGACCCACGGGACAGGGGTTATGGTCAGCCCCAGCATTTT. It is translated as CASSDPRDRGYGQPQHF.

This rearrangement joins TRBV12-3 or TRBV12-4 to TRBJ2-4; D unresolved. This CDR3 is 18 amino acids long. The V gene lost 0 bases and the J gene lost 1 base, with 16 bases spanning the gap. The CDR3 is CASSLALMGIDAKNIQYF. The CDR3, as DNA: TGTGCCAGCAGTTTAGCGCTAATGGGGATTGATGCCAAAAACATTCAGTACTTC.

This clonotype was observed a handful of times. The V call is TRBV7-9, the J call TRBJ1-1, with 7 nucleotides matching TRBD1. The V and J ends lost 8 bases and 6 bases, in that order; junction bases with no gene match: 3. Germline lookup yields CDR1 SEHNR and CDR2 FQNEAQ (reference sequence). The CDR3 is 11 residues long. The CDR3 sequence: CASDRVAEAFF. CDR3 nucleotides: TGTGCCAGCGACAGGGTCGCTGAAGCTTTCTTT.

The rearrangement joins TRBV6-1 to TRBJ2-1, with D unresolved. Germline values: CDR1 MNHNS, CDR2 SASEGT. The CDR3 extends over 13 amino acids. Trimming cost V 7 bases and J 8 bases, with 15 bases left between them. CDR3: CASTRPLGDEQFF. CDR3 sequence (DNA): TGTGCCAGCACCCGCCCCTTGGGCGATGAGCAGTTCTTC.

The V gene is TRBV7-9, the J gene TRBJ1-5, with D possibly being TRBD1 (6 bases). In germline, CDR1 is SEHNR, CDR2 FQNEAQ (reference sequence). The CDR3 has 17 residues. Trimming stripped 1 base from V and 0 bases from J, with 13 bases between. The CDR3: CASSLEDSLYSNQPQHF. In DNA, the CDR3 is TGTGCCAGCAGCTTAGAGGACAGCCTATATAGCAATCAGCCCCAGCATTTT.

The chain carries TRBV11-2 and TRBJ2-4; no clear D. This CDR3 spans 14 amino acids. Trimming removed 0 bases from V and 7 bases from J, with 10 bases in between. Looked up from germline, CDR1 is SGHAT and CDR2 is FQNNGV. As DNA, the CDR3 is TGTGCCAGCAGCTTAGATAGCACGAGCAACATTCAGTACTTC. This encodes CASSLDSTSNIQYF.

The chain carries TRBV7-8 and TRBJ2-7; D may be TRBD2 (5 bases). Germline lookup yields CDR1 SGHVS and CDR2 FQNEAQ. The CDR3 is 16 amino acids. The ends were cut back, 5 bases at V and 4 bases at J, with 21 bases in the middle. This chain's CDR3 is CASSPHSVAGGYEQYF. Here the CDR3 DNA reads TGTGCCAGCAGCCCCCACAGTGTCGCGGGCGGGTACGAGCAGTACTTC.

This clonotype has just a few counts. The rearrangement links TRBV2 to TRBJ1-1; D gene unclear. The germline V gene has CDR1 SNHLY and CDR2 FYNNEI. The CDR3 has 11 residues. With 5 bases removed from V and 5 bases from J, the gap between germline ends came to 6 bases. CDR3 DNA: TGTGCCAGCAGTTCCGGGACTGAAGCTTTCTTT. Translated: CASSSGTEAFF.

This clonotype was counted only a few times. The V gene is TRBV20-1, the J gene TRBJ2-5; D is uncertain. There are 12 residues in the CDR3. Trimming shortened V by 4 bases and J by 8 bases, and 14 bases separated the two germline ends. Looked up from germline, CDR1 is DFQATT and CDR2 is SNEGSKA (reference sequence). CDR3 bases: TGCAGTGCTATGGCCAGCCCAGGAACCCAGTACTTC. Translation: CSAMASPGTQYF.

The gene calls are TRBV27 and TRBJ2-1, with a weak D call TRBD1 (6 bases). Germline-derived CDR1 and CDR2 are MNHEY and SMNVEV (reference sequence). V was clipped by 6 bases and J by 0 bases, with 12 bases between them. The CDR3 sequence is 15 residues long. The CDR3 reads CASRLGTRSYNEQFF. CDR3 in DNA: TGTGCCAGCAGGCTGGGGACACGCTCCTACAATGAGCAGTTCTTC.

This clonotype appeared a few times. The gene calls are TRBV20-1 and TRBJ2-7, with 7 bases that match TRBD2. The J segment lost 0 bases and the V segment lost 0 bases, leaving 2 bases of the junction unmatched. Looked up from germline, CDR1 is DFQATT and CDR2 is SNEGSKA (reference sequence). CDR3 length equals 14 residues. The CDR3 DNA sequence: TGCAGTGCTAGAGAGGGCGGGGGCTCCTACGAGCAGTACTTC. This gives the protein CSAREGGGSYEQYF.

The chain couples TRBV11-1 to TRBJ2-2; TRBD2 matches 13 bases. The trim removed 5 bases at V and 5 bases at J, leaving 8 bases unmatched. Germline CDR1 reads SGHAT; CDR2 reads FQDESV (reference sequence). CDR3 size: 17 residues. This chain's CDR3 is CASSPVLAGGLTGELFF. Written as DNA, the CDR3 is TGTGCCAGCAGCCCAGTACTAGCGGGGGGGCTGACCGGGGAGCTGTTTTTT. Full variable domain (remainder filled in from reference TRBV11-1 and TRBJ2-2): EAEVAQSPRYKITEKSQAVAFWCDPISGHATLYWYRQILGQGPELLVQFQDESVVDDSQLPKDRFSAERLKGVDSTLKIQPAELGDSAMYLCASSPVLAGGLTGELFFGEGSRLTVL.

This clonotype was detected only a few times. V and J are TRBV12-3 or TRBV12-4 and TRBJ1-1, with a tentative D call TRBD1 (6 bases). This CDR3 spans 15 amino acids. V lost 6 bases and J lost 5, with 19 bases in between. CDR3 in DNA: TGTGCCAGCAGCAGCCAGGGGCCTCTGGGTACTGAAGCTTTCTTT. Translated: CASSSQGPLGTEAFF.

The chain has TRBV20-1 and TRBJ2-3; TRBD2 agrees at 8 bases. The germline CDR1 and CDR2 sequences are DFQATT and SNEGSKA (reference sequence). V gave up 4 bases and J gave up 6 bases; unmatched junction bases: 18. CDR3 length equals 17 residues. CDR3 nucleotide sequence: TGCAGTGCTACCTGGGCGGGGGGTTGGGGGGAGTTGGATACGCAGTATTTT. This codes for CSATWAGGWGELDTQYF.

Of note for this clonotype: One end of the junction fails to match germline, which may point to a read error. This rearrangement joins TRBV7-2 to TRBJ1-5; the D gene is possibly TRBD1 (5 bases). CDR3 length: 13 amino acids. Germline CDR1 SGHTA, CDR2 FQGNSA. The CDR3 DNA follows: TGCGCCAGCAGCCAAGTTTGGGGGCAGCCCCAGCATTTT. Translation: CASSQVWGQPQHF.

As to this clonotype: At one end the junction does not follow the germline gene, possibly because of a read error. CDR3 coding DNA: TGTGCCAGCAGTTTGGGACAGTTCCCAGAGGCCCAGTACTTC. Protein product: CASSLGQFPEAQYF. The chain combines TRBV12-3 or TRBV12-4 with TRBJ2-5; 7 nucleotides line up with TRBD1. The CDR3 has 14 residues.

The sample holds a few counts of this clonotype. For the CDR3, the DNA is TGTGCCAGCAGTTTAGGGGGTGTCAATTCACCCCTCCACTTT. This sequence encodes CASSLGGVNSPLHF. The J gene is TRBJ1-6, the V gene TRBV27, with D perhaps matching TRBD1 (5 bases). Germline CDR1 and CDR2: MNHEY and SMNVEV (reference sequence). The CDR3 length is 14 residues. V lost 2 bases to trimming and J lost 7 bases, with 9 bases between them.

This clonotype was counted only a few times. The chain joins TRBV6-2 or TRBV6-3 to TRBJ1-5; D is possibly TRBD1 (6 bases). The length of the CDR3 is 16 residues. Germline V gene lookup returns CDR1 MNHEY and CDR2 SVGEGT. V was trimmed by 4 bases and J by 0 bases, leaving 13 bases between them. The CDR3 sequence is CASSSRGGYSNQPQHF. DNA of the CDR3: TGTGCCAGCAGTTCAAGAGGGGGATATAGCAATCAGCCCCAGCATTTT.

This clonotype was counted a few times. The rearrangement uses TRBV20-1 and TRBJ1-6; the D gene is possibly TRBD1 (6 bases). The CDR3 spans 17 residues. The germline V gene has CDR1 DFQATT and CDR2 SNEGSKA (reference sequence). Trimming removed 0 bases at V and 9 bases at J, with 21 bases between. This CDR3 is CSARDARGATLGSPLHF. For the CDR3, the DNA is TGCAGTGCTAGAGATGCTAGGGGGGCTACCCTAGGTTCACCCCTCCACTTT.